One sample yielded the 13 T cell receptor beta chains listed below, sequenced in a study of human T cells and chemical hapten exposure. Time point reported: healthy volunteer bleed at 6 weeks. The study extracted total RNA from unfractionated whole blood. Via MiXCR, TCRdb re-called the RACE reads, giving one row per CDR3 protein. Of about 77,000 distinct CDR3 sequences detected, about 8.6% appear once; the ten largest clones hold about 1.7%. The sequenced sample consisted of whole blood. All receptors come from a female donor in good health. Some clones in this sample may be carry-over from other donors' samples.

This chain joins TRBV6-2 or TRBV6-3 and TRBJ2-5; D possibly corresponds to TRBD2 (5 bases). In germline, CDR1 is MNHEY, CDR2 SVGEGT. CDR3 length equals 15 residues. Trimming left V 0 bases short and J 0 bases short, with 8 bases between. CDR3 amino acids: CASSYSVGNQETQYF. CDR3 in DNA: TGTGCCAGCAGTTACTCGGTCGGGAACCAAGAGACCCAGTACTTC.

The gene calls are TRBV19 and TRBJ1-5; D may be TRBD1 (6 bases). Germline assignment: CDR1 LNHDA and CDR2 SQIVND (reference sequence). The CDR3 consists of 15 residues. Deletions cut 3 bases from V and 0 bases from J, with 9 bases between. CDR3 loop: CASSIDRNSNQPQHF. The DNA for the CDR3 is TGTGCCAGTAGTATTGACAGGAATAGCAATCAGCCCCAGCATTTT.

V usage is TRBV20-1 and J usage is TRBJ2-1; TRBD1 aligns across 7 bases. This CDR3 spans 15 amino acids. Germline assignment: CDR1 DFQATT and CDR2 SNEGSKA (reference sequence). After removal of 3 bases from V and 7 bases from J, the junction contained 12 bases not matched to a gene. CDR3 nucleotides: TGCAGTGCTAGGGGAGAACAGGGGTTCTGGAATGAGCAGTTCTTC. Amino acid sequence: CSARGEQGFWNEQFF.

Concerning this clonotype itself: This could be a read error, since a much larger clone is one nucleotide away. The chain carries TRBV6-2 or TRBV6-3 and TRBJ1-6; D might be TRBD1 (6 bases). The CDR3 loop spans 14 amino acids. Deletions cut 6 bases from V and 7 bases from J, with 13 bases between. CDR1 and CDR2 (germline): MNHEY, SVGEGT. For the CDR3, the DNA is TGTGCCAGCAGATCTCGGACAGTCAATTCACCCCTCCACTTT. Translating gives CASRSRTVNSPLHF.

This clonotype was picked up many times. V gene TRBV6-5 combines with J gene TRBJ2-5; D gene unclear. The V gene lost 6 bases and the J gene lost 5 bases, with 16 bases spanning the gap. CDR3 length: 14 amino acids. Looked up from germline, CDR1 is MNHEY and CDR2 is SVGAGI. The CDR3 protein is CASRPTPRRETQYF. The CDR3 DNA is TGTGCCAGCAGGCCGACACCCAGACGGGAGACCCAGTACTTC.

In its sample, this clonotype was seen a few times. The chain links TRBV6-1 to TRBJ2-4; D ambiguous. Germline V gene lookup returns CDR1 MNHNS and CDR2 SASEGT. The ends were cut back, 6 bases at V and 8 bases at J, with 35 bases in the middle. The length of the CDR3 is 20 residues. The CDR3 nucleotides read TGTGCCAGCAGCGAGGTCCCAACTCAGGTGGCGGCTCCCTATCGGGACATTCAGTACTTC. This encodes CASSEVPTQVAAPYRDIQYF.

In this sample, this clonotype turned up a few times. Because the CDR3's place on the DNA is in doubt, the DNA is left out and the CDR3 is given as listed by TCRdb. This rearrangement joins TRBV11-2 to TRBJ2-2; TRBD1, as called in the table, went unchecked against the DNA. From germline, CDR1 is SGHAT and CDR2 FQNNGV. Inclusive of both ends, the CDR3 amounts to 13 amino acids. The CDR3 protein is CASTLVAFGIFFF.

This clonotype was seen a few times. The gene calls are TRBV27 and TRBJ2-7, with TRBD2 matching 8 bases. CDR3 length: 13 residues. Germline values: CDR1 MNHEY, CDR2 SMNVEV (reference sequence). The trim removed 4 bases at V and 5 bases at J, leaving 4 bases unmatched. Here the CDR3 DNA reads TGTGCCAGCAGTTCCCGGGGGGGCCACGAGCAGTACTTC. Protein: CASSSRGGHEQYF.

V is TRBV4-1 and J is TRBJ2-4; no reliable D call. CDR3 length: 19 amino acids. Trimming removed 1 base at V and 0 bases at J, with 19 bases between. Per the germline V gene, CDR1 is MGHRA and CDR2 is YSYEKL. For the CDR3, the DNA is TGCGCCAGCAGCCAAGCCTTACCCCGAAGGTTAACAGCCAAAAACATTCAGTACTTC. Protein: CASSQALPRRLTAKNIQYF.

There are many counts of this clonotype. This sequence joins TRBV5-6 and TRBJ2-3, with a weak D call TRBD2 (5 bases). The length of the CDR3 is 17 residues. Germline V gene sequence: CDR1 SGHDT, CDR2 YYEEEE. Trimming removed 0 bases at V and 6 bases at J, with 20 bases between. The CDR3 region has the DNA TGTGCCAGCAGCTTGGGTCGGACTGCAGACTTCTTGGATACGCAGTATTTT. Translated, it gives CASSLGRTADFLDTQYF.

This clonotype has only a few counts. The rearrangement links TRBV5-6 to TRBJ1-1; D is possibly TRBD1 (5 bases). The CDR3 sequence is 15 residues long. V was pared by 4 bases and J by 4 bases, with 17 bases between. CDR1 and CDR2 from the germline V gene are SGHDT and YYEEEE. CDR3 region: CASSPRGGRSTEAFF. The CDR3 bases are TGTGCCAGCAGCCCCCGGGGGGGGAGAAGCACTGAAGCTTTCTTT.

The chain recombines TRBV5-4 with TRBJ2-7; 9 bases are shared with TRBD1. The CDR3 runs 14 residues. The trim removed 3 bases at V and 5 bases at J, leaving 6 bases unmatched. Per germline, CDR1 SGHNT and CDR2 YYREEE (reference sequence). The CDR3 DNA reads as TGTGCCAGCAGCTCCGGACAGGGGAAGGACGAGCAGTACTTC. Amino acids: CASSSGQGKDEQYF.

This clonotype was counted between two and nine times. The V call is TRBV7-2, the J call TRBJ2-1; D may correspond to TRBD1 or TRBD2 (7 bases each). Germline-derived CDR1 and CDR2 are SGHTA and FQGNSA. This CDR3 contains 16 residues. Trimming removed 4 bases from V and 8 bases from J, with 21 bases in between. For the CDR3, the DNA is TGTGCCAGCAGCTCTAGGGGGCGGGGGAGGCGGGATGAGCAGTTCTTC. Translated, it gives CASSSRGRGRRDEQFF.